These 14 T cell receptor beta chains were all obtained from the same sample, sequenced in a study of CD8+CD57+ T cells in acquired aplastic anemia. Patients sequenced had flow cytometry evidence of CD8+CD57+ cell expansion. Genomic DNA served as template for TCR beta VDJ and CDR3 profiling. TCRdb reprocessed the reads with MiXCR, giving one entry per CDR3 protein. The table has tens of thousands of distinct CDR3 sequences, approximately 70% seen once; the top ten hold 70% to 90%. The sample comprised sorted CD4+, CD8+, or CD8+CD57+ T cells (not recorded which) from PBMCs. These receptors all stem from a human donor with aplastic anemia.

A word on this clonotype: A much larger clone differs from this one at a single base, so this may be a read error. The chain links TRBV7-9 to TRBJ1-2; D is ambiguous. The CDR3 is made up of 15 amino acids. Germline lookup yields CDR1 SEHNR and CDR2 FQNEAQ (reference sequence). CDR3: CASNLAGGFDNGYTF. DNA for the CDR3: TGTGCCAGCAACTTAGCGGGAGGGTTTGATAATGGCTACACCTTC.

The chain recombines TRBV5-1 with TRBJ1-2; 7 bases map to TRBD1. The V gene's germline CDR1 is SGHRS and CDR2 YFSETQ. The CDR3 covers 13 residues. V trimming: 3 bases; J trimming: 8 bases; junction bases outside the gene matches: 7. The CDR3 reads CASSSGQAGGYTF. In nucleotides, the CDR3 is TGCGCCAGCAGCTCCGGACAGGCGGGAGGCTACACCTTC.

This clonotype was counted between two and nine times. This chain links TRBV20-1 with TRBJ1-1; perhaps TRBD1 as D (5 bases). The CDR3 loop spans 13 amino acids. Trimming removed 4 bases from V and 3 bases from J, with 12 bases in between. In germline, CDR1 is DFQATT, CDR2 SNEGSKA (reference sequence). The CDR3 nucleotides read TGCAGTGCTAAAGAGGGGTCGCACACTGAAGCTTTCTTT. Translation: CSAKEGSHTEAFF.

The rearrangement uses TRBV2 and TRBJ1-1; TRBD1 might be the D (6 bases). V was trimmed by 4 bases and J by 1 base, leaving 10 bases between them. There are 14 residues in the CDR3. Germline loops: CDR1 SNHLY, CDR2 FYNNEI. The CDR3 coding sequence is TGTGCCAGCAGTGCCGACAGGTCGAACACTGAAGCTTTCTTT. It translates to CASSADRSNTEAFF.

J is TRBJ2-1 and V is TRBV7-8; possible D gene TRBD1, 6 bases. This CDR3 spans 13 amino acids. Trimming removed 5 bases from V and 9 bases from J, with 14 bases in between. In germline, CDR1 is SGHVS, CDR2 FQNEAQ. The CDR3 coding sequence is TGTGCCAGCAGCCTTGACAGGATCCTTGAGCAGTTCTTC. This gives the protein CASSLDRILEQFF. Together with reference TRBV7-8 and TRBJ2-1, the CDR3 gives the full variable domain: GAGVSQSPRYKVAKRGQDVALRCDPISGHVSLFWYQQALGQGPEFLTYFQNEAQLDKSGLPSDRFFAERPEGSVSTLKIQRTQQEDSAVYLCASSLDRILEQFFGPGTRLTVL.

This clonotype was seen ten or more times. This chain uses TRBV27 with TRBJ2-2; D remains unclear. Deletions cut 4 bases from V and 9 bases from J, with 12 bases between. This CDR3 is built from 13 residues. Germline V gene sequence: CDR1 MNHEY, CDR2 SMNVEV (reference sequence). CDR3 nucleotides: TGTGCCAGCAGTTCCGGGCCCAAGAGGGAGCTGTTTTTT. Translation gives CASSSGPKRELFF.

Details on this clonotype: The junction differs from germline at one of its ends, possibly a read error. CDR3 DNA sequence: TGTGCCGGCAGTGAATTGAGACAGGCCCCGAGTGGTGAAGCTTTCTTT. Protein sequence: CAGSELRQAPSGEAFF. The genes are TRBV2 and TRBJ1-1; weak D call: TRBD1 (6 bases). Germline V gene lookup returns CDR1 SNHLY and CDR2 FYNNEI. The CDR3 is 16 amino acids. Full variable domain (rest looked up from reference TRBV2 and TRBJ1-1): EPEVTQTPSHQVTQMGQEVILRCVPISNHLYFYWYRQILGQKVEFLVSFYNNEISEKSEIFDDQFSVERPDGSNFTLKIRSTKLEDSAMYFCAGSELRQAPSGEAFFGQGTRLTVV.

The gene calls are TRBV5-4 and TRBJ1-4; possible D gene TRBD1, 6 bases. Germline V gene sequence: CDR1 SGHNT, CDR2 YYREEE (reference sequence). Trimming took 2 bases from V and 5 from J, leaving 16 bases between them. CDR3 size: 16 residues. As DNA, the CDR3 is TGTGCCAGCAGCTTCGGTAGAGGACAGAAAAATGAAAAACTGTTTTTT. This translates into CASSFGRGQKNEKLFF. Full variable domain (rest looked up from reference TRBV5-4 and TRBJ1-4): ETGVTQSPTHLIKTRGQQVTLRCSSQSGHNTVSWYQQALGQGPQFIFQYYREEENGRGNFPPRFSGLQFPNYSSELNVNALELDDSALYLCASSFGRGQKNEKLFFGSGTQLSVL.

This clonotype was seen a few times. The rearrangement joins TRBV7-9 to TRBJ1-6; the D is unclear. V lost 5 bases and J lost 10, with 12 bases in between. The CDR3 extends over 13 amino acids. Germline values: CDR1 SEHNR, CDR2 FQNEAQ (reference sequence). CDR3 in DNA: TGTGCCAGCAGCCCCACGCGAGGGTCACCCCTCCACTTT. It yields the protein CASSPTRGSPLHF.

The chain joins TRBV4-1 to TRBJ2-7; D gene unclear. Germline values: CDR1 MGHRA, CDR2 YSYEKL. The CDR3 has 15 amino acids. V was shortened by 1 base and J by 2 bases, with 12 bases between the two germline ends. In DNA, the CDR3 is TGCGCCAGCAGCCAAGCGCCACGACCCACCTACGAGCAGTACTTC. It encodes CASSQAPRPTYEQYF.

This clonotype was found once. The J gene is TRBJ2-1, the V gene TRBV11-2; D is unclear. The germline V gene encodes CDR1 SGHAT and CDR2 FQNNGV. Trimming removed 3 bases from V and 8 bases from J, with 26 bases in between. This CDR3 contains 18 residues. The CDR3 DNA sequence: TGTGCCAGCAGCTTCAACCTCCCTGAGGCCACGTCATTGGATGAGCAGTTCTTC. Translating gives CASSFNLPEATSLDEQFF.

This clonotype was picked up one time. The missing conserved phenylalanine or tryptophan at the end of this CDR3 makes a read error likely. The chain couples TRBV19 to TRBJ1-1, with D maybe TRBD1 (5 bases). The CDR3 contains 14 residues. Germline V lookup: CDR1 LNHDA, CDR2 SQIVND (reference sequence). Here the CDR3 DNA reads TGTGCCAGTAGTATCGGGGGAGGGAACACCGAAGCTTTCCTT. Encoded protein: CASSIGGGNTEAFL.

This clonotype was counted between two and nine times. The chain couples TRBV24-1 to TRBJ2-1; TRBD2 agrees at 7 bases. The CDR3 length is 15 residues. Losses at the gene ends were 4 bases for V and 2 bases for J; bases not matched to a gene: 4. The germline V gene encodes CDR1 KGHDR and CDR2 SFDVKD. The CDR3 DNA is TGTGCCACCAGTGACGTCGGGGGGACCTACAATGAGCAGTTCTTC. Protein product: CATSDVGGTYNEQFF.

This rearrangement joins TRBV7-8 to TRBJ2-1; no clear D gene. Germline CDR1 is SGHVS and CDR2 is FQNEAQ. The CDR3 extends over 14 amino acids. V was pared by 0 bases and J by 2 bases, with 5 bases between. The CDR3 spells CASSLAGTYNEQFF. Here the CDR3 DNA reads TGTGCCAGCAGCTTAGCTGGTACCTACAATGAGCAGTTCTTC.